The clone carrying this TCR beta chain was seen only a few times. Each CDR3 protein gets one entry after TCRdb re-called the RT-PCR reads with MiXCR. The profile shows 200,000 to 250,000 distinct CDR3 sequences, 14% of them singletons. Trimming removed 3 bases from V and 4 bases from J, with 12 bases in between. This CDR3 has 14 residues. Looked up from germline, CDR1 is SNHLY and CDR2 is FYNNEI. The data originate from a study of patients and donors after allogeneic stem cell transplantation. This chain joins TRBV2 and TRBJ1-1; D is ambiguous. The material sequenced was blood, either unsorted or a sorted T cell fraction (not recorded which). The TCR was taken from a human donor who was either an allogeneic HSCT recipient or a stem cell or donor lymphocyte infusion donor (not recorded which). It is not recorded whose cells these are; they may come from a transplant donor. CDR3 protein: CASSDGVSGTEAFF. The CDR3 DNA reads TGTGCCAGCAGTGACGGGGTATCGGGCACTGAAGCTTTCTTT.